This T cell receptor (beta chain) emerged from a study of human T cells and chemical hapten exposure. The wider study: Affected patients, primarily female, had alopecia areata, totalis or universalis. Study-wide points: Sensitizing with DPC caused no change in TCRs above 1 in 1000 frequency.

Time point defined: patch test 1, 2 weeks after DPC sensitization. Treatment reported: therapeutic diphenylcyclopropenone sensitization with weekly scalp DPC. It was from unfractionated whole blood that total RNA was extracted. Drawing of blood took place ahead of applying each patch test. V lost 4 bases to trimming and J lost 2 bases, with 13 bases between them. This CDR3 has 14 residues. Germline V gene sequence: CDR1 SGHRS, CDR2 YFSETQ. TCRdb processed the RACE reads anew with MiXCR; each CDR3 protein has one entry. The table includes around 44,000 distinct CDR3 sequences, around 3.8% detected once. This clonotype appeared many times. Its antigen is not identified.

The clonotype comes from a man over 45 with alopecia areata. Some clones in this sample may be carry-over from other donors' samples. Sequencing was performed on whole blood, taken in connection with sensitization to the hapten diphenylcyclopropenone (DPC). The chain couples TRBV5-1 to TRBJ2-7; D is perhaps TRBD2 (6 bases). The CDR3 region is CASSGGTGAYEQYF. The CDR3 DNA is TGCGCCAGCAGCGGAGGGACGGGGGCCTACGAGCAGTACTTC. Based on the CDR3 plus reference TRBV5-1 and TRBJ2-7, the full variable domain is KAGVTQTPRYLIKTRGQQVTLSCSPISGHRSVSWYQQTPGQGLQFLFEYFSETQRNKGNFPGRFSGRQFSNSRSEMNVSTLELGDSALYLCASSGGTGAYEQYFGPGTRLTVT.